The clone carrying this T cell receptor (beta chain) has only a few counts. Its cognate antigen is unknown. This record belongs to a study of T cells in Graves' hyperthyroidism and ophthalmopathy. Findings and caveats of the study: A model of 13 V-J pairs discriminated ophthalmopathy from stable hyperthyroidism.

RNA transcripts were the template for amplifying TCR beta CDR3 regions. With the HTBI primer set, the TCR CDR3 went through a first round of RT-PCR. One entry per CDR3 protein results from TCRdb running MiXCR on the multiplex PCR reads. Counted here are approximately 700,000 distinct CDR3 sequences, over 15% occurring once; the ten biggest clones make up under 8.5%. Absent ophthalmopathy progression within 18 months defined stable Graves' hyperthyroidism. The diagnostic basis comprised clinical symptoms, serum thyroxine and TRAb, thyroid ultrasound and orbital computed tomography. Source material for PBMCs was more than 7.5 ml fresh peripheral blood. Germline V gene lookup returns CDR1 MGHDK and CDR2 SYGVNS. V lost 1 base to trimming and J lost 8 bases; unmatched junction nucleotides: 5. The CDR3 totals 14 residues.

Sequencing was carried out using blood. This sequence joins TRBV25-1 and TRBJ2-4, with 7 bases aligning to TRBD2. This receptor was obtained from a man younger than 35 with Graves' hyperthyroidism. DNA of the CDR3: TGTGCCAGCAGTGAATCTGGGGGGGTGGACATTCAGTACTTC. Protein product: CASSESGGVDIQYF.